What follows are 8 T cell receptor beta chains derived from one specimen sequenced in a study of healthy donors' naive CD4 and CD8 T cells. A linear amplification protocol produced the TCR libraries from about 0.45 ug of total RNA. TCRdb analysed the reads with MiXCR anew, one entry per CDR3 protein. This repertoire shows approximately 180,000 distinct CDR3 sequences, over 60% found once; its top ten account for 2% to 2.5%. Sequenced sample: naive CD4+ and CD8+ T cells sorted from blood, pooled from several donors. All receptors come from a pool of human donors in good health; the sample pools cells from several healthy donors.

This chain joins TRBV4-1 and TRBJ2-7; TRBD2 might be the D (6 bases). The germline V and J ends were trimmed by 5 bases and 4 bases, with 12 bases remaining between them. The CDR3 extends over 13 amino acids. Germline CDR1 MGHRA, CDR2 YSYEKL. CDR3 residues: CASSYRDSYEQYF. The CDR3 region has the DNA TGCGCCAGCAGCTATAGGGACTCTTACGAGCAGTACTTC.

This sequence joins TRBV29-1 and TRBJ1-2; 9 nucleotides line up with TRBD1. CDR3 length equals 13 residues. V was pared by 4 bases and J by 7 bases, with 7 bases of the junction left unmatched. In germline, CDR1 is SQVTM, CDR2 ANQGSEA. CDR3 DNA sequence: TGCAGCGTTGGAGACAGGGGGTACGGTGGCTACACCTTC. This sequence encodes CSVGDRGYGGYTF.

This clonotype appeared a few times. V and J are TRBV5-1 and TRBJ1-3; D not certain. Germline V gene lookup returns CDR1 SGHRS and CDR2 YFSETQ. Trimming shortened V by 1 base and J by 0 bases, and 2 bases separated the two germline ends. The CDR3 consists of 13 residues. The CDR3 here is CASSLSSGNTIYF. The CDR3 DNA sequence: TGCGCCAGCAGCTTGAGCTCTGGAAACACCATATATTTT.

The V and J genes are TRBV29-1 and TRBJ2-5; the match to TRBD1 covers 8 bases. Trimming cost V 6 bases and J 4 bases; bases outside gene matches: 10. This CDR3 comprises 14 residues. Germline V gives CDR1 SQVTM, CDR2 ANQGSEA. CDR3 DNA sequence: TGCAGCGTCCGCCTGCCAGGGGGCGGAGAGACCCAGTACTTC. It is translated as CSVRLPGGGETQYF.

This clonotype was detected only a few times. In DNA form, the CDR3 reads TGTGCCAGCAGTTTGACGGAGAACTATGGCTACACCTTC. Its protein is CASSLTENYGYTF. J is TRBJ1-2 and V is TRBV27; D call uncertain. Per the germline V gene, CDR1 is MNHEY and CDR2 is SMNVEV (reference sequence). The V end lost 3 bases, the J end lost 2 bases, and 7 bases lay between the germline ends. This CDR3 is 13 amino acids long.

This clonotype showed up just once. V usage is TRBV12-3 or TRBV12-4 and J usage is TRBJ2-2; 8 bases align to TRBD1. CDR3 length equals 14 residues. Trimming cost V 3 bases and J 6 bases; bases outside gene matches: 3. The CDR3 sequence is CASSLDRVAGELFF. Here the CDR3 DNA reads TGTGCCAGCAGTTTGGACAGGGTGGCCGGGGAGCTGTTTTTT.

V and J are TRBV29-1 and TRBJ2-7, with a weak D call TRBD1 (5 bases). V was pared by 4 bases and J by 1 base, with 11 bases between. Germline CDR1 and CDR2: SQVTM and ANQGSEA. The CDR3 contains 13 residues. Written as DNA, the CDR3 is TGCAGCGTTGTGGGGCAGAAGTCCTACGAGCAGTACTTC. Translated, it gives CSVVGQKSYEQYF.

The chain employs TRBV29-1 and TRBJ2-5, with a possible D match to TRBD2 (6 bases). The CDR3 has 14 residues. Germline CDR1 SQVTM, CDR2 ANQGSEA. The V end lost 8 bases, the J end lost 0 bases, and 16 bases lay between the germline ends. Written as DNA, the CDR3 is TGCAGCCACGCTTTGTCGGGGGACCAAGAGACCCAGTACTTC. It specifies CSHALSGDQETQYF. Using reference TRBV29-1 and TRBJ2-5 for the parts outside the CDR3, the full variable domain is SAVISQKPSRDICQRGTSLTIQCQVDSQVTMMFWYRQQPGQSLTLIATANQGSEATYESGFVIDKFPISRPNLTFSTLTVSNMSPEDSSIYLCSHALSGDQETQYFGPGTRLLVL.